The 3 T cell receptor beta chains below all came from one sample that was sequenced in a study of molecular identifiers for immune sequencing clone quantification. TCRdb used MiXCR to reprocess the PCR reads, holding one entry per CDR3 protein. The data hold 250,000 to 350,000 distinct CDR3 sequences, with over 20% observed a single time. The source material was naive CD8+ T cells from blood, with Jurkat cell RNA spiked in. The subset: FACS-sorted CD8+CD4-CCR7+CD45RA+ naive T cells. The receptors were sampled from a human donor in good health. Some libraries in this study had Jurkat cell RNA spiked in.

Details on this clonotype: A much more abundant neighbour one base away suggests this may be a read error. The chain recombines TRBV7-9 with TRBJ2-4, with no clear D. CDR3 length: 16 residues. Germline V CDR1 and CDR2: SEHNR, FQNEAQ (reference sequence). The DNA for the CDR3 is TGTGCCAGCAGCTCCTACCTCGCTGTAGCCAAAAACGTTCAGTACTTC. Amino acids: CASSSYLAVAKNVQYF.

This clonotype was counted only a few times. CDR3 in DNA: TGTGCCAGCAGTTACCCCCGGGACACACTGGGGGAGCAGTACTTC. It yields the protein CASSYPRDTLGEQYF. The chain links TRBV6-2 or TRBV6-3 to TRBJ2-7; D might be TRBD1 (6 bases). The V and J ends lost 2 bases and 7 bases respectively, with 18 bases between them. Per germline, CDR1 MNHEY and CDR2 SVGEGT. The CDR3 is 15 amino acids.

In this sample, this clonotype turned up many times. CDR3 nucleotide sequence: TGTGCCAGCAGCCAAGGGCAGGGGTCTCACACTGAAGCTTTCTTT. Amino acids: CASSQGQGSHTEAFF. The chain recombines TRBV4-2 with TRBJ1-1; perhaps TRBD1 as D (6 bases). The CDR3 runs to 15 residues. Germline V gene sequence: CDR1 LGHNA, CDR2 YNFKEQ. V shed 1 base and J shed 3 bases, with 12 bases lying between them.